This passage covers 9 T cell receptor beta chains from one sample sequenced in a study of spatial heterogeneity in lung cancer. Study findings and constraints: Counts that tracked tumor mutation counts were those of expanded intratumoral alpha and beta TCRs.

TCRdb passed the 5' RACE reads through MiXCR, listing each CDR3 protein once. The data contain about 6,900 distinct CDR3 sequences, around 3% of them singletons. Time point meaning: sample taken at primary tumor resection. For these receptors, no antigen is known. This sample comprised lung tumor tissue, obtained at surgery. These receptors were obtained from a male donor with early-stage non-small cell lung cancer.

This clonotype was seen more than once but under ten times. This chain links TRBV3-1 with TRBJ2-5; D is ambiguous. The CDR3 loop spans 11 amino acids. Germline V CDR1 and CDR2: LGHDT, YNNKEL (reference sequence). V was shortened by 2 bases and J by 4 bases, with 2 bases between the two germline ends. CDR3 residues: CASSQRETQYF. The CDR3 coding sequence is TGTGCCAGCAGCCAACGAGAGACCCAGTACTTC.

At least ten counts were recorded for this clonotype. The V call is TRBV5-1, the J call TRBJ1-5; tentatively, D is TRBD1 (5 bases). CDR3 size: 15 residues. Germline V lookup: CDR1 SGHRS, CDR2 YFSETQ. The V and J ends lost 0 bases and 2 bases respectively, with 9 bases between them. CDR3 DNA: TGCGCCAGCAGCTTGGCGGGGGTAGGCAATCAGCCCCAGCATTTT. Translating it yields CASSLAGVGNQPQHF.

This clonotype was found many times. The chain uses TRBV14 and TRBJ2-5; D is ambiguous. The CDR3 spans 16 residues. The germline V gene has CDR1 SGHDN and CDR2 FVKESK. V was trimmed by 0 bases and J by 2 bases, leaving 13 bases between them. This CDR3 is CASSQDRRTPQETQYF. The CDR3 nucleotides read TGTGCCAGCAGCCAAGATCGCCGGACCCCACAAGAGACCCAGTACTTC.

This clonotype was recorded many times. CDR3 bases: TGTGCCAGCAGCTTAGGGGACAGGGGATTAACCGTGACGAACACTGAAGCTTTCTTT. This encodes CASSLGDRGLTVTNTEAFF. The chain couples TRBV7-9 to TRBJ1-1; TRBD1 agrees at 10 bases. Trimming at V came to 1 base and at J to 1 base, leaving 12 bases not matched to a gene. The germline V gene encodes CDR1 SEHNR and CDR2 FQNEAQ (reference sequence). CDR3 length equals 19 residues.

The sample holds many counts of this clonotype. The V and J genes are TRBV6-5 and TRBJ2-1; the match to TRBD1 covers 8 bases. The CDR3 contains 16 residues. Looked up from germline, CDR1 is MNHEY and CDR2 is SVGAGI. J was trimmed by 8 bases and V by 2 bases; bases with no gene match: 11. CDR3 residues: CASSYEGTGGRDEQFF. DNA of the CDR3: TGTGCCAGCAGTTACGAGGGGACAGGTGGAAGGGATGAGCAGTTCTTC.

By sample fraction, this clonotype is medium-sized. V is TRBV20-1 and J is TRBJ2-1; D remains unclear. CDR3 length: 16 amino acids. V lost 0 bases and J lost 0, with 12 bases in between. In germline, CDR1 is DFQATT, CDR2 SNEGSKA (reference sequence). CDR3 nucleotides: TGCAGTGCTAGAGATCGGCTTCTTAGCTCCTACAATGAGCAGTTCTTC. Translation gives CSARDRLLSSYNEQFF.

By sample fraction, this clonotype is medium-sized. V usage is TRBV11-2 and J usage is TRBJ2-2; D not certain. This CDR3 has 14 amino acids. V lost 5 bases and J 2 bases, leaving 9 bases between the germline ends. Looked up from germline, CDR1 is SGHAT and CDR2 is FQNNGV. The CDR3 DNA is TGTGCCAGCAGCCTGACTGTTAACACCGGGGAGCTGTTTTTT. This gives the protein CASSLTVNTGELFF. The whole variable domain, remainder taken from reference TRBV11-2 and TRBJ2-2, is EAGVAQSPRYKIIEKRQSVAFWCNPISGHATLYWYQQILGQGPKLLIQFQNNGVVDDSQLPKDRFSAERLKGVDSTLKIQPAKLEDSAVYLCASSLTVNTGELFFGEGSRLTVL.

This clonotype is medium-sized (0.01 to 0.1%). V is TRBV15 and J is TRBJ1-1; tentative D call: TRBD1 (6 bases). This CDR3 spans 16 amino acids. V was cut by 0 bases and J by 4 bases, with 15 bases left in between. Germline V gene data show CDR1 as LNHNV and CDR2 as YYDKDF (reference sequence). CDR3 bases: TGTGCCACCAGCAGAGATTTCGAAACAGGGCTCACTGAAGCTTTCTTT. Translation gives CATSRDFETGLTEAFF.

The table lists this clonotype with many counts. The chain has TRBV28 and TRBJ2-7, with unresolved D. The V gene lost 4 bases and the J gene lost 3 bases, with 13 bases spanning the gap. The CDR3 is 14 residues long. Germline V gene data show CDR1 as MDHEN and CDR2 as SYDVKM. The chain's CDR3 is CASSSTQTLYEQYF. The DNA of the CDR3 is TGTGCCAGCAGTTCCACCCAGACCCTCTACGAGCAGTACTTC.